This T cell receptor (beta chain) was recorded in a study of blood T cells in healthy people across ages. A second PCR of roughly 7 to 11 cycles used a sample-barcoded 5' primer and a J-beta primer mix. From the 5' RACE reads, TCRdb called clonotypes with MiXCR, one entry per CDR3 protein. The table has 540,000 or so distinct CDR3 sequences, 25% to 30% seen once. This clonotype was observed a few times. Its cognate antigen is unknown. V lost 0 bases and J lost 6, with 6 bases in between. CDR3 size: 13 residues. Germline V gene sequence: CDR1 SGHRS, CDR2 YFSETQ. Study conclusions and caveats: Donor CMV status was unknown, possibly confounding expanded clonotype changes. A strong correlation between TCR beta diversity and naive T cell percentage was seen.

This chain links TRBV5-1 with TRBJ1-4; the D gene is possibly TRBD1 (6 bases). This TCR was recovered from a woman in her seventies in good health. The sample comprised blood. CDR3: CASSLDRDEKLFF. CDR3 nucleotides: TGCGCCAGCAGCTTGGACAGGGATGAAAAACTGTTTTTT.